This T cell receptor beta chain was identified in a study of T cells in Graves' hyperthyroidism and ophthalmopathy. Study-wide results and caveats: The model foresaw ophthalmopathy a median around 6.4 months prior to onset.

CDR1 is DFQATT and CDR2 is SNEGSKA in the germline V gene (reference sequence). This CDR3 is built from 15 residues. Between the trimmed V and J ends, which lost 0 bases and 3 bases, there was a span of 15 bases. In this sample, this clonotype turned up many times. What it binds is unknown. Amplified TCR beta CDR3 regions derived from RNA transcripts. First-round RT-PCR of the TCR CDR3 relied on the HTBI primer set. Each CDR3 protein is one row after TCRdb ran MiXCR on the multiplex PCR reads. This table holds around 610,000 distinct CDR3 sequences, over 12% found once. At least 3 on the Clinical Activity Score was recorded for ophthalmopathy patients, who also had NOSPECS grade at least 4 and duration under 3 months. Patients were excluded for uncontrolled infection, other autoimmune disease, pregnancy or lactation.

The sequence came from a woman in her forties with Graves' ophthalmopathy. The sequencing input was blood. This chain connects TRBV20-1 to TRBJ2-7; D may be TRBD2 (5 bases). In nucleotides, the CDR3 is TGCAGTGCTAGAGACCCCGTGGACGGGAACTACGAGCAGTACTTC. Translating gives CSARDPVDGNYEQYF.